In this sample, the clone carrying this TCR beta chain turned up a few times. This record comes from a study of OX40 agonist ivuxolimab in advanced cancers. About the study: While on treatment, patients had intravenous ivuxolimab at 0.01 to 10 mg/kg every 2 weeks. Cohort: about 82% men, mean age about 60, aged roughly 20 to 79.

The CDR3 runs to 15 residues. Germline assignment: CDR1 SGHTA and CDR2 FQGNSA. V shed 4 bases and J shed 7 bases, with 14 bases lying between them. Produced via immunoSEQ multiplex PCR; TCRdb's table is partial and in-frame only. The profile shows approximately 60,000 clones, approximately 84% of them singletons. This specimen was CD4+ or CD8+ T cells sorted from blood, taken in a trial of the OX40 agonist ivuxolimab. The chain has TRBV7-2 and TRBJ1-6; a weak D match, TRBD1 (5 bases). The sequence derives from an adult with an advanced solid tumor such as melanoma, head and neck, liver or kidney cancer. In nucleotides, the CDR3 is TGTGCCAGCAGCTCCGCCCCGACAGAAAATTCACCCCTCCACTTT. This encodes CASSSAPTENSPLHF.